The rows below give T cell receptor beta chains drawn from one sample of a study of metastatic and nonmetastatic thyroid tumors. TCRdb reanalyzed the PCR reads with MiXCR. Altogether tens of thousands of clones are present, roughly 29% being singletons, with the ten largest covering about 14%. The specimen was blood. The receptors were sampled from a female donor with papillary thyroid cancer or a benign thyroid nodule (not recorded which). Some clones in this sample may be carry-over from other donors' samples. Each CDR3 is given with its conserved first and last residue. D genes are given only for firm matches. Some rows have no size entry. The others give once, few or many, or a class for an expanded clone.

>few|TRBJ2-7|-|TRBV6-1
TGTGCCAGCAGTAGAAAGACATGCGCCTACGAGCATTACTTC
CASSRKTCAYEHYF
>few|TRBJ2-7|-|TRBV19
TGTGCCAGTAGTTACTCCGTCACCTACGAGCAGTACTTC
CASSYSVTYEQYF
>few|TRBJ1-3|-|TRBV6-1
TGTGCCAGCAGTGAAGGGGATCATCGGGGCAACACCATATATTTT
CASSEGDHRGNTIYF
>few|TRBJ2-1|-|TRBV6-1
TGTGCCAGCAGTGAAATAGCGGAGCTCTCCTACAATGAGCAGTTCTTC
CASSEIAELSYNEQFF
>many|TRBJ1-4|TRBD1|TRBV18
TGTGCCAGCTCCGGACAGGGGGCTCGGGAAAAACTGTTTTTT
CASSGQGAREKLFF
>-|TRBJ2-7|-|TRBV28
TGTGCCAGCAGCAGGGAAGGGGACTTTCCCTACGAGCAGTACTTC
CASSREGDFPYEQYF
>medium-sized|TRBJ2-5|-|TRBV11-2
TGTGCCAGCAGCTTAGGTTTGCGGAAAGAGACCCAGTACTTC
CASSLGLRKETQYF
>many|TRBJ2-7|-|TRBV9
TGTGCCAGCAGCGTAGGAGCCTCCTACGAGCAGTACTTC
CASSVGASYEQYF
>medium-sized|TRBJ1-2|-|TRBV6-1
TGTGCCAGCAGTGAAGCACGACGGACCTATGGCTACACCTTC
CASSEARRTYGYTF
>many|TRBJ2-4|-|TRBV28
TGTGCCAGCAGTCCCGGGACGCTAACGAGGGAAAACATTCAGTACTTC
CASSPGTLTRENIQYF
>-|TRBJ2-7|TRBD1|TRBV11-2
TGTGCCAGCAGCGCCATCAACAGGGGGAGAAGGGGCGAGCAGTACTTC
CASSAINRGRRGEQYF
>-|TRBJ1-6|-|TRBV20-1
TGCAGTGCTAGTGGGGATTTACCAAATTCACCCCTCCACTTT
CSASGDLPNSPLHF
>many|TRBJ2-1|-|TRBV6-1
TGTGCCAGCAGCCTAGGGGCCTTAAGCATGAATGAGCAGTTCTTC
CASSLGALSMNEQFF
>many|TRBJ2-3|-|TRBV9
TGTGCCAGCAGTGACCCGAAAGGGCTGTATTTT
CASSDPKGLYF
>medium-sized|TRBJ1-1|-|TRBV6-2/TRBV6-3
TGTGCCAGCAGACGCAATCAGGGAACTGAAGCTTTCTTT
CASRRNQGTEAFF
>few|TRBJ2-5|TRBD2|TRBV4-1
TGCGCCAGCAGCCAAGGACTAGCGGGAGTATTAAGTGGGGAGACCCAGTACTTC
CASSQGLAGVLSGETQYF
>medium-sized|TRBJ1-5|-|TRBV19
TGTGCCAGTAGTACCGGACGAATCTCCGATCAGCCCCAGCATTTT
CASSTGRISDQPQHF
>medium-sized|TRBJ2-7|-|TRBV6-2/TRBV6-3
TGTGCCAGCAGTTACGAGGGGGGGTACGAGCAGTACTTC
CASSYEGGYEQYF
>many|TRBJ1-4|-|TRBV6-5
TGTGCCAGCAGTTACGAGACAACCCATGAAAAACTGTTTTTT
CASSYETTHEKLFF
>-|TRBJ2-7|-|TRBV20-1
TGCAGTGCTAGAGGATCGGCTTCCAACGAGCAGTACTTC
CSARGSASNEQYF
>medium-sized|TRBJ2-3|-|TRBV19
TGTGCCAGTGGGCTGAGAGGGAGCACAGATACGCAGTATTTT
CASGLRGSTDTQYF
>-|TRBJ2-7|TRBD2|TRBV11-1
TGTGCCAGCAGCCGGCGGGGGGGCTCCTACGAGCAGTACTTC
CASSRRGGSYEQYF
>many|TRBJ2-1|TRBD1|TRBV24-1
TGTGCCACCAGTGATCCGGAACAGGGGGCCGGCCACAATGAGCAGTTCTTC
CATSDPEQGAGHNEQFF
>few|TRBJ2-7|-|TRBV2
TGTGCCAGCAGTGCACAATGGAAATACGAGCAGTACTTC
CASSAQWKYEQYF
>-|TRBJ2-7|-|TRBV28
TGTGCCAGCAAAAGCCGGGACGGTGCCTACGAGCAGTACTTC
CASKSRDGAYEQYF
>many|TRBJ2-7|-|TRBV5-4
TGTGCCAGCAGCTTGACATGGTCCGAGGGTTCCGAGCAGTACTTC
CASSLTWSEGSEQYF
>many|TRBJ1-4|-|TRBV6-5
TGTGCCAGCAGTTACACAGGGATTGGGGTAACTAATGAAAAACTGTTTTTT
CASSYTGIGVTNEKLFF
>many|TRBJ2-3|TRBD1|TRBV6-4
TGTGCCAGCAGTGACTCGGCAGGGGGCGCAGATACGCAGTATTTT
CASSDSAGGADTQYF
>many|TRBJ1-1|-|TRBV7-8
TGTGCCAGCAGCTCCGAAAGCCGAGTTAACACTGAAGCTTTCTTT
CASSSESRVNTEAFF
>-|TRBJ1-2|TRBD1|TRBV19
TGTGCCAGTAGGATGACAGGGGTTTATGGCTACACCTTC
CASRMTGVYGYTF
>-|TRBJ1-5|-|TRBV2
TGTGCCAGCAGAAACAGGGAAGGGAGCAATCAGCCCCAGCATTTT
CASRNREGSNQPQHF
>-|TRBJ1-4|-|TRBV20-1
TGCAGTGCTAGAGAAGGGGCGGCAAATGAAAAACTGTTTTTT
CSAREGAANEKLFF
>few|TRBJ1-1|-|TRBV6-1
TGTGCCAGCAGTGAAGGGGATGGAGGTGAAGCTTTCTTT
CASSEGDGGEAFF
>many|TRBJ1-3|TRBD1|TRBV30
TGTGCCTGGAGCCCGGGACAGGGAAACACCATATATTTT
CAWSPGQGNTIYF
>once|TRBJ1-1|-|TRBV30
TGTGCCGGGGGGGACTCGAACACTGAAGCTTTCTTT
CAGGDSNTEAFF
>-|TRBJ2-7|TRBD1|TRBV2
TGTGCCAGCAGTCGGGACAGGGGTAGGAACGAGCAGTACTTC
CASSRDRGRNEQYF
>few|TRBJ2-3|-|TRBV5-1
TGCGCCAGCAGCTTAGAGGACAGAGACACAGATACGCAGTATTTT
CASSLEDRDTDTQYF
>once|TRBJ2-1|TRBD2|TRBV20-1
TGCAGTGCTAGGACTAGCGGGAGTTGGAATGAGCAGTTCTTC
CSARTSGSWNEQFF
>medium-sized|TRBJ2-5|TRBD2|TRBV6-1
TGTGCCAGCAGCGGACTAGCGGGAGCCCAAGAGACCCAGTACTTC
CASSGLAGAQETQYF
>-|TRBJ1-6|-|TRBV5-4
TGTGCCAGCAGCTTAACCGCAACAAGGGACAACAATTCACCCCTCCACTTT
CASSLTATRDNNSPLHF
>medium-sized|TRBJ1-1|-|TRBV19
TGTGCCAGTAGTATTATACTGTCGAACACTGAAGCTTTCTTT
CASSIILSNTEAFF
>-|TRBJ1-3|-|TRBV9
TGTGCCAGCAACGTAGGTGGCAGCTCTGGAAACACCATATATTTT
CASNVGGSSGNTIYF
>-|TRBJ2-1|-|TRBV5-1
TGCGCCAGCAGCTCTAACAGGTTTCAGGAGCAGTTCTTC
CASSSNRFQEQFF
>-|TRBJ2-3|-|TRBV5-1
TGCGCCAGCAGCCGGGCCCAATCCACAGATACGCAGTATTTT
CASSRAQSTDTQYF
>medium-sized|TRBJ1-1|-|TRBV12-3/TRBV12-4
TGTGCCAGCAGTTTGGGGGGCAGGGGCCGCACTGAAGCTTTCTTT
CASSLGGRGRTEAFF
>many|TRBJ1-1|-|TRBV6-1
TGTGCCAGCAGTCACGGAGCCCCGACTGAAGCTTTCTTT
CASSHGAPTEAFF
>-|TRBJ2-7|-|TRBV19
TGTGCCAGTAGTACCCGGGGAGGGGGCCACGAGCAGTACTTC
CASSTRGGGHEQYF
>many|TRBJ1-2|-|TRBV10-2
TGCGCCAGCAGGGCCCGTAATTTGCAGGGCGGGGGCTACACCTTC
CASRARNLQGGGYTF
>-|TRBJ1-1|-|TRBV5-8
TGTGCCAGCAGCTTTTTCGGCCTTATGAACACTGAAGCTTTCTTT
CASSFFGLMNTEAFF
>many|TRBJ1-4|-|TRBV12-3/TRBV12-4
TGTGCCAGCAGCGGTGAAGGGACTAATGAAAAACTGTTTTTT
CASSGEGTNEKLFF
>-|TRBJ2-2|-|TRBV11-2
TGTGCCAGCAGCCACCGTAGGGGTCGCAACACCGGGGAGCTGTTTTTT
CASSHRRGRNTGELFF